The present TCR beta chain was sequenced within a study of T-cell reconstitution after alpha-beta-depleted transplantation in children. Study-level points and caveats: T-cell numbers and diversity one year post-transplant derived largely from freshly generated T cells.

During its preparation, the TCRbeta library received unique molecular identifiers. MiXCR was run by TCRdb on the PCR reads, yielding one entry per CDR3 protein. Of 200,000 or so distinct CDR3 sequences in the sample, approximately 8.4% were seen once. On this clonotype: The antigen is not known.

Trimming took off 1 base at V and 6 bases at J, with 7 bases between the two ends. Germline values: CDR1 SGHTA, CDR2 FQGNSA. The CDR3 extends over 13 amino acids. The sample here was PBMCs, mostly from graft donor cells, taken 360 days after TCRalphabeta/CD19-depleted stem cell transplant. The sequence was obtained from a male patient between 2 and 10 years old who had a stem cell transplant for acute myeloid leukemia, so the T cells may come from the graft donor. The chain uses TRBV7-2 and TRBJ1-5; D is unclear. This CDR3 is CASSLEWRQPQHF. CDR3 nucleotide sequence: TGTGCCAGCAGCTTAGAATGGCGTCAGCCCCAGCATTTT.